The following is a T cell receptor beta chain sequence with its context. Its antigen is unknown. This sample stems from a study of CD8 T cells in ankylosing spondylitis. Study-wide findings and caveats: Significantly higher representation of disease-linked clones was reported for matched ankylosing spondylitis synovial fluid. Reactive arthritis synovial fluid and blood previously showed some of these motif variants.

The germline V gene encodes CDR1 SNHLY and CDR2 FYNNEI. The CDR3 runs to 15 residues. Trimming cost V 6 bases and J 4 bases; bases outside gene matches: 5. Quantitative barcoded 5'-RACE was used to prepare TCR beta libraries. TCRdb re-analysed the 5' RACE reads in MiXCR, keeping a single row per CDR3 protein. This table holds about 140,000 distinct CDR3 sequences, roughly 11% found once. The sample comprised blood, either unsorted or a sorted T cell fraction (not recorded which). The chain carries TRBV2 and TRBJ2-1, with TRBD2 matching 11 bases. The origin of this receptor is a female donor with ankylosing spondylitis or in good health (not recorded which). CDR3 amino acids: CASRPGTSGYNEQFF. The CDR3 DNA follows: TGTGCCAGCAGGCCCGGGACTAGCGGTTACAATGAGCAGTTCTTC.